One and the same sample provided the 10 T cell receptor beta chains below, sequenced in a study of shared clonotypes between healthy human individuals. TCRdb's table, derived via immunoSEQ multiplex PCR, lists solely in-frame clones and lacks some. This table holds nearly 2 million clones, roughly 95% found once. As defined, naive CD8 cells were CD45RO-negative and positively selected for CCR7, with terminally differentiated effector memory CD45RA+ cells excluded. Sequencing input: naive CD8+ T cells sorted from blood. These receptor sequences come from a man younger than 30 in good health.

This clone was found once. The rearrangement joins TRBV13 to TRBJ2-2, with 10 bases fitting TRBD2. Trimming cost V 5 bases and J 7 bases; bases outside gene matches: 10. From germline, CDR1 is PRHDT and CDR2 FYEKMQ (reference sequence). CDR3 length: 16 amino acids. CDR3 DNA sequence: TGTGCCAGCAGCCCCCAGGGTAGCGGGAGGATCGGGGAGCTGTTTTTT. It is translated as CASSPQGSGRIGELFF.

The chain is built from TRBV19 and TRBJ1-5; TRBD1 agrees at 12 bases. Trimming at V came to 7 bases and at J to 6 bases, leaving 7 bases not matched to a gene. Germline V lookup: CDR1 LNHDA, CDR2 SQIVND (reference sequence). The CDR3 consists of 15 residues. Here the CDR3 reads CASNLGTGGVQPQHF. In DNA, the CDR3 is TGTGCCAGTAATCTGGGGACAGGGGGCGTTCAGCCCCAGCATTTT.

The chain joins TRBV12-2 to TRBJ2-2; the table's D call of TRBD2 was not tested on the DNA. TRBV12-2 is reported as a pseudogene. The CDR3 length is 17 residues. The CDR3 DNA reads TGTGCAAGTCGCTTAGCTGGTGGAGACTCTCACACCGGGGAGCTGTTTTTT. This encodes CASRLAGGDSHTGELFF.

The rearrangement joins TRBV4-3 to TRBJ1-2; D is undetermined. Per the germline V gene, CDR1 is LGHNA and CDR2 is YSLEER. This CDR3 is 16 amino acids long. V dropped 0 bases and J dropped 2 bases, with 13 bases sitting between them. The CDR3 DNA reads as TGCGCCAGCAGCCAAGATGACGGGGTTGGGAACTATGGCTACACCTTC. Its protein product is CASSQDDGVGNYGYTF.

CDR3 region: CASSPRGTRETGELFF. For the CDR3, the DNA is TGTGCCAGCAGCCCCAGGGGGACACGGGAGACCGGGGAGCTGTTTTTT. J is TRBJ2-2 and V is TRBV9; D may be TRBD1 (7 bases). The CDR3 has 16 residues. Per germline, CDR1 SGDLS and CDR2 YYNGEE. Between the trimmed V and J ends, which lost 4 bases and 5 bases, there was a span of 18 bases.

The rearrangement links TRBV27 to TRBJ1-1; no clear D gene. This CDR3 region has 14 residues. V was shortened by 5 bases and J by 5 bases, with 15 bases between the two germline ends. The germline V gene has CDR1 MNHEY and CDR2 SMNVEV (reference sequence). CDR3 sequence (DNA): TGTGCCAGCAGTAACGGCCTGCTGGGGACTGAAGCTTTCTTT. Protein product: CASSNGLLGTEAFF.

V usage is TRBV29-1 and J usage is TRBJ2-2; D may be TRBD1 or TRBD2 (5 bases each). V was cut by 6 bases and J by 7 bases, with 12 bases left in between. The CDR3 loop spans 12 amino acids. From germline, CDR1 is SQVTM and CDR2 ANQGSEA. CDR3 residues: CSVRGIGGELFF. In nucleotides, the CDR3 is TGCAGCGTGAGGGGTATCGGCGGGGAGCTGTTTTTT.

This chain uses TRBV27 with TRBJ2-7; D may be TRBD1 (5 bases). The CDR3 has 17 residues. CDR1 MNHEY and CDR2 SMNVEV come from the germline V gene (reference sequence). V was shortened by 2 bases and J by 0 bases, with 17 bases between the two germline ends. In DNA, the CDR3 is TGTGCCAGCAGTTTAGCCCTTTCGGCAGGGTTCTCCTACGAGCAGTACTTC. Residues: CASSLALSAGFSYEQYF.

The chain has TRBV29-1 and TRBJ2-1; 15 bases are shared with TRBD2. The CDR3 loop spans 18 amino acids. Unmatched junction bases numbered 6, after V lost 3 bases and J lost 0 bases. Germline V gives CDR1 SQVTM, CDR2 ANQGSEA. For the CDR3, the DNA is TGCAGCGTTGACGGGACTAGCGGGGGGTCCAGCTCCTACAATGAGCAGTTCTTC. Encoded protein: CSVDGTSGGSSSYNEQFF.

V gene TRBV7-2 combines with J gene TRBJ2-3; TRBD1 might be the D (6 bases). Trimming removed 5 bases from V and 6 bases from J, with 15 bases in between. The germline V gene encodes CDR1 SGHTA and CDR2 FQGNSA. The CDR3 is 14 amino acids. The CDR3 region is CASSLRGSADTQYF. CDR3 sequence (DNA): TGTGCCAGCAGCCTTAGGGGGAGTGCGGATACGCAGTATTTT.